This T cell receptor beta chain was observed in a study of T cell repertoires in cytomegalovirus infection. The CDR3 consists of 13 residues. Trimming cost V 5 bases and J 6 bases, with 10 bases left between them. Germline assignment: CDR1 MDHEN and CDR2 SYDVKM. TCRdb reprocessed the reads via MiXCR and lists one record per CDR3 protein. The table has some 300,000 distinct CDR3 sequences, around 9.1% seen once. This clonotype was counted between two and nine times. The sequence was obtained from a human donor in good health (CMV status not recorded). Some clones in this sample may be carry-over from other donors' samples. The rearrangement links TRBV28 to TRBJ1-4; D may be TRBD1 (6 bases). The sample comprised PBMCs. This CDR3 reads CASSGGSDEKLFF. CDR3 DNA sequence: TGTGCCAGCAGTGGGGGCTCCGATGAAAAACTGTTTTTT. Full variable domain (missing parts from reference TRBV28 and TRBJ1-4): DVKVTQSSRYLVKRTGEKVFLECVQDMDHENMFWYRQDPGLGLRLIYFSYDVKMKEKGDIPEGYSVSREKKERFSLILESASTNQTSMYLCASSGGSDEKLFFGSGTQLSVL.